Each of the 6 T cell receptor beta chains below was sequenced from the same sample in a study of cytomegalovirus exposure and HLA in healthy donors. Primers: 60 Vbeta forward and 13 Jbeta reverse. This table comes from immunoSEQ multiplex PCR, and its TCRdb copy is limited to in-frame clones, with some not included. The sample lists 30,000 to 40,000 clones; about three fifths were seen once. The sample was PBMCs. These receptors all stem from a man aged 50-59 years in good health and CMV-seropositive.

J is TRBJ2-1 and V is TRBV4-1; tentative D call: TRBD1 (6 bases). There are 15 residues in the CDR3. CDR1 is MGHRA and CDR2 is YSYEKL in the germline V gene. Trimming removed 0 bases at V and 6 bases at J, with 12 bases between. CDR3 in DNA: TGCGCCAGCAGCCAAGAAACAGGGTTCATCAATGAGCAGTTCTTC. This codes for CASSQETGFINEQFF.

This CDR3 is CASSLDSYGYTF. The CDR3 DNA is TGCGCCAGCAGCTTGGACAGCTATGGCTACACCTTC. V usage is TRBV5-1 and J usage is TRBJ1-2; D gene uncertain. This CDR3 spans 12 amino acids. Germline CDR1 is SGHRS and CDR2 is YFSETQ. V lost 0 bases to trimming and J lost 4 bases, with 4 bases between them.

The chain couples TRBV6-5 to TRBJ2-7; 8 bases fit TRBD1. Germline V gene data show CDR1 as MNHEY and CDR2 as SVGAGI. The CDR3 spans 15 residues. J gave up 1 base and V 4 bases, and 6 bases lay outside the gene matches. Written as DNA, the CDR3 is TGTGCCAGCAGTTTTGTCGGGACAGGATCCTACGAGCAGTACTTC. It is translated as CASSFVGTGSYEQYF.

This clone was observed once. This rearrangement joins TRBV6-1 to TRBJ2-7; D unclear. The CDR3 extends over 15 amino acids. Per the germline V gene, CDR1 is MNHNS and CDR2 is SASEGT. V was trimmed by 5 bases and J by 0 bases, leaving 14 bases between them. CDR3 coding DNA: TGTGCCAGCAGTCCATACATCTCCCCCTCCTACGAGCAGTACTTC. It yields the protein CASSPYISPSYEQYF.

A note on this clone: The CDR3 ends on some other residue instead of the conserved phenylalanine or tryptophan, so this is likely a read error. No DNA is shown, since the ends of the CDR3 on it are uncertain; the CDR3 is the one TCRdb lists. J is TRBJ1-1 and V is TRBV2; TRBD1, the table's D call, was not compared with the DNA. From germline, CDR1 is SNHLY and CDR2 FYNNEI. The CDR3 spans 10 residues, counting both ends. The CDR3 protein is CASSEDWLGI.

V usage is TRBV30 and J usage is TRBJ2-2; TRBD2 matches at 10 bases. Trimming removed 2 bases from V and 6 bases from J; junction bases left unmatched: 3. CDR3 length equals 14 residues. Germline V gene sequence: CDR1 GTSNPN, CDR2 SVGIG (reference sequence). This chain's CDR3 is CAWSYLAGAGELFF. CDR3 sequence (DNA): TGTGCCTGGAGTTACCTAGCGGGAGCCGGGGAGCTGTTTTTT.